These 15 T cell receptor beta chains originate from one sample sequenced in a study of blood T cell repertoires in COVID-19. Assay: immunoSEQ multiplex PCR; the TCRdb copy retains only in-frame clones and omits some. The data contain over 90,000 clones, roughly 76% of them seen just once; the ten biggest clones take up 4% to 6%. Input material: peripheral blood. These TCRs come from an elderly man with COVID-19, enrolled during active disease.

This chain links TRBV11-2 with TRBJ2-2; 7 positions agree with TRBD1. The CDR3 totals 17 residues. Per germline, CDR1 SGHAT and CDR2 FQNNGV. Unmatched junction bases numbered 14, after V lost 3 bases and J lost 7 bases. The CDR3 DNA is TGTGCCAGCAGCTTGGAAGCTAGGGGGCGGGTCAGCGGGGAGCTGTTTTTT. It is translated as CASSLEARGRVSGELFF.

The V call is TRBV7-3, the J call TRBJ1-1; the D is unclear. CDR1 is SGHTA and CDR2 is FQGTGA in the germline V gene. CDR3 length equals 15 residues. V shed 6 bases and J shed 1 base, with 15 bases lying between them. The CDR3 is CASRSDWLPNTEAFF. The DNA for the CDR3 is TGTGCCAGCAGAAGTGATTGGCTCCCGAACACTGAAGCTTTCTTT.

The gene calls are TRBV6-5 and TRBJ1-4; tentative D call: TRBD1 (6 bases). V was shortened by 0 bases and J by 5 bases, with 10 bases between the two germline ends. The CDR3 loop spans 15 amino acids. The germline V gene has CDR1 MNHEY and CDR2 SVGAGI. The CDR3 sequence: CASSYSRTVNEKLFF. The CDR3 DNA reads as TGTGCCAGCAGTTACTCGAGGACAGTAAATGAAAAACTGTTTTTT.

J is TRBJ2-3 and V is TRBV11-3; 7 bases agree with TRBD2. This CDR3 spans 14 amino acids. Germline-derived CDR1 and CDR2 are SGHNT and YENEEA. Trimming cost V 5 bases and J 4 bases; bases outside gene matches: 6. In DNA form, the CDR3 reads TGTGCCAGCAGCCTAGGGAGGGCATCAGATACGCAGTATTTT. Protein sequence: CASSLGRASDTQYF.

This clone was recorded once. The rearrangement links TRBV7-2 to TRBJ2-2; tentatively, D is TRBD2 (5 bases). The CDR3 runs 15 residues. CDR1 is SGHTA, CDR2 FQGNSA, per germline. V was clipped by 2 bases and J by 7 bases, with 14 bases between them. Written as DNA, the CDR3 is TGTGCCAGCAGCTTATCTACTAGGAGCAGCGGGGAGCTGTTTTTT. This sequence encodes CASSLSTRSSGELFF.

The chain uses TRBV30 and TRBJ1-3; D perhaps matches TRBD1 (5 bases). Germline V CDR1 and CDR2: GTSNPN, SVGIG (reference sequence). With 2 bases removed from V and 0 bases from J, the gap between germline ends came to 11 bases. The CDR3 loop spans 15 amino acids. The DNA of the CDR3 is TGTGCCTGGAGTAGGGACTTCCGCTCTGGAAACACCATATATTTT. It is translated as CAWSRDFRSGNTIYF.

CDR3 nucleotide sequence: TGTGCCAGCAGCTTAGGTCGGGGAACCGAGCAGTACTTC. Amino acids: CASSLGRGTEQYF. The gene calls are TRBV7-9 and TRBJ2-7, with TRBD2 as a possible D gene (5 bases). V lost 1 base, J lost 6 bases, and 10 bases lay in between. The CDR3 contains 13 residues. CDR1 SEHNR and CDR2 FQNEAQ come from the germline V gene (reference sequence). The full variable domain, with the rest looked up from reference TRBV7-9 and TRBJ2-7, is DTGVSQNPRHKITKRGQNVTFRCDPISEHNRLYWYRQTLGQGPEFLTYFQNEAQLEKSRLLSDRFSAERPKGSFSTLEIQRTEQGDSAMYLCASSLGRGTEQYFGPGTRLTVT.

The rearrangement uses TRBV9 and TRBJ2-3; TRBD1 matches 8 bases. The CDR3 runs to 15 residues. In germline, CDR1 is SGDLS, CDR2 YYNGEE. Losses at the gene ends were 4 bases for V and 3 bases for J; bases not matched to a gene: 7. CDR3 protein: CASSFTGGETDTQYF. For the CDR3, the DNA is TGTGCCAGCAGCTTCACAGGGGGAGAGACAGATACGCAGTATTTT.

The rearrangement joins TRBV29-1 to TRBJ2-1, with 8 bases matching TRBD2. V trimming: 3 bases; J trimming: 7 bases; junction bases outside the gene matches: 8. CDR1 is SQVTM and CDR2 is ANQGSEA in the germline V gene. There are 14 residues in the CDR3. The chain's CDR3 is CSVDRAGAGNEQFF. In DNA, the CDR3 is TGCAGCGTTGACCGAGCGGGAGCGGGGAATGAGCAGTTCTTC.

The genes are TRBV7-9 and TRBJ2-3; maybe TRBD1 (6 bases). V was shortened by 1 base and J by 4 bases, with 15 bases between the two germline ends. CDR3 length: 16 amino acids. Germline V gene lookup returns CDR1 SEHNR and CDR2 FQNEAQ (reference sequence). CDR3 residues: CASSLGVAGVADTQYF. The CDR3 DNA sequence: TGTGCCAGCAGCTTAGGAGTCGCAGGGGTTGCAGATACGCAGTATTTT.

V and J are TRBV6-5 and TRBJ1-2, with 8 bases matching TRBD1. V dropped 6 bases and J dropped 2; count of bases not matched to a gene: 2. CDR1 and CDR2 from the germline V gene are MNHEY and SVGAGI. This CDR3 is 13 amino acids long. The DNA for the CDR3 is TGTGCCAGCAGACGACAGGGGAACTATGGCTACACCTTC. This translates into CASRRQGNYGYTF.

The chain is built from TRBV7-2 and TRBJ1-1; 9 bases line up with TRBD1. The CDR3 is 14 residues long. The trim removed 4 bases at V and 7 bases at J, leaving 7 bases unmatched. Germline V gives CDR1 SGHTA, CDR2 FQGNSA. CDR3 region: CASSSDRGFGEAFF. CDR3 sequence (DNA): TGTGCCAGCAGCTCGGACAGGGGATTTGGTGAAGCTTTCTTT.

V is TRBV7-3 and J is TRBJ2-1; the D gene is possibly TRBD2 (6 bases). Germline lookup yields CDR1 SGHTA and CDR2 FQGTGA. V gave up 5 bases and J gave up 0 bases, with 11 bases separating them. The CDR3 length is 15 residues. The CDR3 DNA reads TGTGCCAGCAGCCCTCGGGGGAGCTCCTACAATGAGCAGTTCTTC. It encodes CASSPRGSSYNEQFF.

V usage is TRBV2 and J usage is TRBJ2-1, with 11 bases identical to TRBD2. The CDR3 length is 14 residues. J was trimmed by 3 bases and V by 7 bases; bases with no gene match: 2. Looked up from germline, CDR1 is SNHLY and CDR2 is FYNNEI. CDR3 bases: TGTGCCAGCATGGGGACTAGCGGCTACAATGAGCAGTTCTTC. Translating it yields CASMGTSGYNEQFF.

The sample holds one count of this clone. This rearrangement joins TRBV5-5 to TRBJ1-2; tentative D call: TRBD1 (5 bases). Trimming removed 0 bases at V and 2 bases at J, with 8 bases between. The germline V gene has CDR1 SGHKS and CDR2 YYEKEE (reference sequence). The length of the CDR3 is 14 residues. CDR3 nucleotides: TGTGCCAGCAGCTTGGGACAGAACAACTATGGCTACACCTTC. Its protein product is CASSLGQNNYGYTF. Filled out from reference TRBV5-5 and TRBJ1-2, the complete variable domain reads DAGVTQSPTHLIKTRGQQVTLRCSPISGHKSVSWYQQVLGQGPQFIFQYYEKEERGRGNFPDRFSARQFPNYSSELNVNALLLGDSALYLCASSLGQNNYGYTFGSGTRLTVV.